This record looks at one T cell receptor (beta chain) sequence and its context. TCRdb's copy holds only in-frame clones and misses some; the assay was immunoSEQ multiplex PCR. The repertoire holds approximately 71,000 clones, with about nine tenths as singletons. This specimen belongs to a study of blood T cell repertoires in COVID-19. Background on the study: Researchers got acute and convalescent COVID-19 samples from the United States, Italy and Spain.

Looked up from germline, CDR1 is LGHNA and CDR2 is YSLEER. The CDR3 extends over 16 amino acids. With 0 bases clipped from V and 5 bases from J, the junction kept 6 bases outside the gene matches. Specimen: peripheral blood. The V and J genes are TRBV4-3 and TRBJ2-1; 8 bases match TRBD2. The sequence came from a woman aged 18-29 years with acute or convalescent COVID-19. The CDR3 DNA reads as TGCGCCAGCAGCCAAGAAGGGACTAGGGCCCACAATGAGCAGTTCTTC. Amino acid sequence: CASSQEGTRAHNEQFF.